This TCR beta chain is from a study of cytomegalovirus exposure and HLA in healthy donors. Germline assignment: CDR1 LNHNV and CDR2 YYDKDF (reference sequence). CDR3 size: 14 residues. Trimming cost V 0 bases and J 2 bases, with 8 bases left between them. It was with 60 Vbeta and 13 Jbeta primers that the PCR ran. Assay used: immunoSEQ multiplex PCR; TCRdb lists only in-frame clones, some missing. The sample has about 140,000 clones, over 80% seen once. Only one count was recorded for this clone. Antigen unknown. Findings and caveats of the study: A later analysis reported that several of the most significant clusters appeared to be linked to common viral pathogens, among them Epstein-Barr virus. Differences between HLA loci emerged in a later analysis of TCR association rates, with DRB1 most and HLA-C fewest. A prior analysis recorded that most TCR beta V segments were productive about 87% or about 30% of the time. The records held CMV serostatus as the only immune exposure information.

Input material: PBMCs. This chain links TRBV15 with TRBJ2-7, with D possibly TRBD1 on 5 matching bases. The origin of this receptor is a female donor in good health and CMV-seronegative. This CDR3 reads CATSRDDSPYEQYF. CDR3 in DNA: TGTGCCACCAGCAGAGATGACAGTCCCTACGAGCAGTACTTC.